A single sample is the source of the 28 T cell receptor beta chains below, sequenced in a study of kidney transplant recipient with SARS-CoV-2 infection. From the reads, TCRdb called clonotypes with MiXCR, one entry per CDR3 protein. The sample has 200,000 to 300,000 distinct CDR3 sequences; under 35% are singletons. The sample was a blood sample, taken at baseline and between days 110 and 120 from a kidney transplant recipient. The receptor set was obtained from a young adult male patient who had COVID-19 and was a kidney transplant recipient. Among the T cells, some may be from the graft donor.

For this clonotype: A read error may explain this, as a much larger clone is one base away. V is TRBV4-1 and J is TRBJ2-7; TRBD2 matches 7 bases. Looked up from germline, CDR1 is MGHRA and CDR2 is YSYEKL. The CDR3 runs to 15 residues. CDR3 loop: CTSSQVAGENYEQYF. The CDR3 nucleotides read TGCACCAGCAGCCAAGTGGCGGGGGAAAACTACGAGCAGTACTTC.

This clonotype was found many times. This rearrangement joins TRBV29-1 to TRBJ2-7; no reliable D call. The CDR3 consists of 14 residues. CDR1 is SQVTM, CDR2 ANQGSEA, per germline. Trimming left V 2 bases short and J 0 bases short, with 11 bases between. The CDR3 region is CSVEPSVPSYEQYF. For the CDR3, the DNA is TGCAGCGTTGAACCCAGCGTCCCCTCCTACGAGCAGTACTTC.

This clonotype appeared many times. The V call is TRBV11-2, the J call TRBJ2-7; D possibly corresponds to TRBD1 (5 bases). The CDR3 runs to 13 residues. Germline assignment: CDR1 SGHAT and CDR2 FQNNGV. Between the trimmed V and J ends, which lost 2 bases and 4 bases, there was a span of 9 bases. Here the CDR3 reads CASSLTTEYEQYV. The CDR3 nucleotides read TGTGCCAGCAGCTTAACGACAGAATACGAGCAGTACGTC.

The table lists this clonotype with many counts. The J gene is TRBJ2-5, the V gene TRBV12-3 or TRBV12-4; 9 nucleotides align to TRBD2. The CDR3 spans 14 residues. V was pared by 6 bases and J by 4 bases, with 6 bases of the junction left unmatched. CDR3 DNA: TGTGCCAGCAGGGCGGGACTAGCTGGAGAGACCCAGTACTTC. This sequence encodes CASRAGLAGETQYF.

To note about this clonotype: This sequence may be a read error, since a much larger clone differs from it by one base. The CDR3 bases are TGTGCCGGCAGCCAAGCTTTTCCCATTTCTTTCTCTGAGACCCAGTACTTC. The encoded protein is CAGSQAFPISFSETQYF. The chain couples TRBV3-1 to TRBJ2-5, with D hard to call. The CDR3 is 17 amino acids. Germline V gene sequence: CDR1 LGHDT, CDR2 YNNKEL (reference sequence).

At least ten counts were recorded for this clonotype. A read error may account for a junction end that differs from germline. V and J are TRBV27 and TRBJ2-7; 9 nucleotides agree with TRBD1. The CDR3 runs 13 residues. Germline V gene data show CDR1 as MNHEY and CDR2 as SMNVEV (reference sequence). The CDR3 coding sequence is TGTGCCAGCTACGGACAGGGGTCCTTCGAGCAGTACTTC. It yields the protein CASYGQGSFEQYF.

To note about this clonotype: At one end, the junction sequence differs from germline, possibly due to a read error. V usage is TRBV27 and J usage is TRBJ2-1; 10 bases fit TRBD2. The germline CDR1 and CDR2 sequences are MNHEY and SMNVEV (reference sequence). The CDR3 loop spans 17 amino acids. CDR3 nucleotides: TGTGCCGGCAGTTTATTGAAGAAGGCTAGCGGGAGTCACGAGCAGTTCTTC. Its protein product is CAGSLLKKASGSHEQFF.

This clonotype was seen many times. This chain links TRBV4-2 with TRBJ2-7, with D perhaps assigned TRBD1 or TRBD2 (5 bases each). CDR1 and CDR2 (germline): LGHNA, YNFKEQ. This CDR3 region has 15 residues. V lost 1 base and J 4 bases, leaving 14 bases between the germline ends. CDR3: CASSQVLVGGYEQYF. As DNA, the CDR3 is TGTGCCAGCAGCCAAGTCCTTGTTGGGGGATACGAGCAGTACTTC.

Worth noting for this clonotype: It may be a read error: a sequence one base away is much more abundant. The rearrangement joins TRBV20-1 to TRBJ1-5; D unresolved. V was pared by 5 bases and J by 0 bases, with 11 bases between. CDR1 is DFQATT, CDR2 SNEGSKA, per germline (reference sequence). CDR3 length equals 14 residues. CDR3 region: CSAGNQNSNQPQHF. Here the CDR3 DNA reads TGCAGTGCTGGGAATCAAAATAGCAATCAGCCCCAGCATTTT.

For this clonotype: Sequence at one end of the junction differs from germline and may be a read error. The chain combines TRBV5-1 with TRBJ2-5; D unresolved. Germline CDR1 reads SGHRS; CDR2 reads YFSETQ. This CDR3 is 12 amino acids long. CDR3 loop: CASGFHQETQYF. The DNA for the CDR3 is TGCGCCAGCGGCTTCCATCAAGAGACCCAGTACTTC.

Notes on this clonotype: This could be a read error, since a much larger clone is one nucleotide away. This rearrangement joins TRBV27 to TRBJ2-7; a possible D gene is TRBD2 (6 bases). The CDR3 runs to 13 residues. CDR1 and CDR2 from the germline V gene are MNHEY and SMNVEV (reference sequence). The DNA of the CDR3 is TGTGCCGGCAGTTTAGTACCTACGGGGGATCAGTACTTC. Translation gives CAGSLVPTGDQYF.

Worth noting for this clonotype: Possible read error: a much larger clone is one base away. The CDR3 DNA is TGTGCCAGCAGCTTAAATGGGGAATGGGCGGAGGAGAACTCGAACACCGGGGAGCTGTTTTTT. Translating gives CASSLNGEWAEENSNTGELFF. This chain joins TRBV7-3 and TRBJ2-2, with D possibly matching TRBD2 (5 bases). CDR3 size: 21 residues. V gave up 1 base and J gave up 0 bases, with 24 bases separating them. The germline CDR1 and CDR2 sequences are SGHTA and FQGTGA.

The sample holds many counts of this clonotype. The chain employs TRBV7-7 and TRBJ1-2; D not resolved. The germline V gene encodes CDR1 SSHAT and CDR2 FNYEAQ (reference sequence). The CDR3 totals 17 residues. V lost 1 base, J lost 4 bases, and 19 bases lay in between. CDR3 sequence (DNA): TGTGCCAGCAGCTTAGTATTTAAGTGCCGAAAGACCTATGGCTACACCTTC. Its translation is CASSLVFKCRKTYGYTF.

Note on this clonotype: This sequence may be a read error, since a much larger clone differs from it by one base. The chain joins TRBV15 to TRBJ1-3; D not certain. V was shortened by 3 bases and J by 2 bases, with 17 bases between the two germline ends. This CDR3 region has 17 residues. Per the germline V gene, CDR1 is LNHNV and CDR2 is YYDKDF (reference sequence). This CDR3 reads CATSSRDLAFTGNTIYF. In DNA, the CDR3 is TGTGCCACCAGCAGCCGGGATCTAGCCTTCACTGGAAACACCATATATTTT. The full variable domain, completed using reference TRBV15 and TRBJ1-3, is DAMVIQNPRYQVTQFGKPVTLSCSQTLNHNVMYWYQQKSSQAPKLLFHYYDKDFNNEADTPDNFQSRRPNTSFCFLDIRSPGLGDTAMYLCATSSRDLAFTGNTIYFGEGSWLTVV.

This chain connects TRBV6-4 to TRBJ2-3; 14 nucleotides line up with TRBD2. The germline V gene encodes CDR1 MRHNA and CDR2 SNTAGT. The V gene end was trimmed by 4 bases and the J gene end by 4 bases; junction bases not matched to a gene: 4. CDR3 length: 16 residues. CDR3 nucleotide sequence: TGTGCCAGCAGTGCGACTAGCGGGAGGGAAGCAGATACGCAGTATTTT. Translating it yields CASSATSGREADTQYF.

This clonotype was counted many times. The J gene is TRBJ2-7, the V gene TRBV11-2; no clear D gene. The CDR3 spans 15 residues. Germline CDR1 reads SGHAT; CDR2 reads FQNNGV. The V end lost 1 base, the J end lost 5 bases, and 15 bases lay between the germline ends. DNA for the CDR3: TGTGCCAGCAGCTTAGGATCCTGGGAAGTCCACGAGCAGTACTTC. Protein product: CASSLGSWEVHEQYF.

As to this clonotype: A single base separates this from a much larger clone, so it may be a read error. This sequence joins TRBV5-4 and TRBJ1-2; D unclear. This CDR3 contains 16 residues. V gave up 7 bases and J gave up 4 bases, with 23 bases separating them. In germline, CDR1 is SGHNT, CDR2 YYREEE (reference sequence). For the CDR3, the DNA is TGTGCCAGCTCTAAGCGCGTACCAGGAAAGACCTATGGCTACACCTTC. This gives the protein CASSKRVPGKTYGYTF.

A remark on this clonotype: It may be a read error: a sequence one base away is much more abundant. J is TRBJ2-6 and V is TRBV16; D is unclear. The CDR3 spans 18 residues. Germline-derived CDR1 and CDR2 are KGHSY and FQNENV. The CDR3 spells CASSRSMVVNKVGQRPDF. DNA for the CDR3: TGTGCCAGCAGCAGGTCCATGGTCGTTAACAAAGTCGGGCAACGTCCTGACTTC. Full variable domain (remainder filled in from reference TRBV16 and TRBJ2-6): GEEVAQTPKHLVRGEGQKAKLYCAPIKGHSYVFWYQQVLKNEFKFLISFQNENVFDETGMPKERFSAKCLPNSPCSLEIQATKLEDSAVYFCASSRSMVVNKVGQRPDFGAGSRLTVL.

This clonotype was counted at least ten times. J is TRBJ2-2 and V is TRBV3-1; weak D call: TRBD1 (5 bases). V lost 5 bases, J lost 5 bases, and 24 bases lay in between. This CDR3 contains 18 residues. Germline CDR1 LGHDT, CDR2 YNNKEL (reference sequence). The CDR3 sequence: CASSEDNPISGLTGELFF. The CDR3 DNA reads TGTGCCAGCAGCGAGGACAATCCCATTTCAGGCTTGACCGGGGAGCTGTTTTTT.

A remark on this clonotype: A much more abundant neighbour one base away suggests this may be a read error. J is TRBJ2-7 and V is TRBV5-1; 10 nucleotides align to TRBD1. The CDR3 loop spans 15 amino acids. Germline lookup yields CDR1 SGHRS and CDR2 YFSETQ. The CDR3 here is CASSQRQGANDERYF. In DNA form, the CDR3 reads TGCGCCAGCAGCCAAAGACAGGGGGCTAATGACGAGCGGTACTTC.

With regard to this clonotype: A far larger clone is just one base off, so this is likely a read error. This chain connects TRBV6-6 to TRBJ2-4; possible D gene TRBD1, 5 bases. The J call is doubtful: the DNA matches TRBJ1-2 better. Per the germline V gene, CDR1 is MNHNY and CDR2 is SVGAGI (reference sequence). This CDR3 region has 13 residues. The CDR3 DNA sequence: TGTGTCAGCAGCCCCCGGGGGGGAAATGGCTACACCTTC. Translating gives CVSSPRGGNGYTF.

This clonotype was found many times. The chain uses TRBV6-6 and TRBJ1-2; D remains ambiguous. Trimming removed 6 bases from V and 4 bases from J, with 21 bases in between. The length of the CDR3 is 16 residues. Per germline, CDR1 MNHNY and CDR2 SVGAGI (reference sequence). In DNA, the CDR3 is TGTGCCAGCAGGTTTGTAGGAGGGTCGTCTGGCTATGGCTACACCTTC. Its translation is CASRFVGGSSGYGYTF.

This clonotype has at least ten counts. The chain employs TRBV3-1 and TRBJ1-5; D remains unclear. CDR1 LGHDT and CDR2 YNNKEL come from the germline V gene (reference sequence). The V end lost 0 bases, the J end lost 5 bases, and 5 bases lay between the germline ends. The CDR3 spans 13 residues. The CDR3 here is CASSQDLDQPQHF. CDR3 in DNA: TGTGCCAGCAGCCAAGATTTGGATCAGCCCCAGCATTTT.

At least ten counts were recorded for this clonotype. The chain has TRBV7-2 and TRBJ2-3; D is undetermined. The CDR3 extends over 15 amino acids. CDR1 and CDR2 from the germline V gene are SGHTA and FQGNSA. The germline V and J ends were trimmed by 6 bases and 0 bases, with 13 bases remaining between them. CDR3 nucleotides: TGTGCCAGCAGTCAAGGTCGTGGCAGCACAGATACGCAGTATTTT. Its translation: CASSQGRGSTDTQYF.

This clonotype was seen repeatedly, ten times or more. CDR3 protein: CASSDAGDTEAFF. The CDR3 nucleotides read TGTGCCAGCAGCGACGCTGGGGACACTGAAGCTTTCTTT. The chain recombines TRBV9 with TRBJ1-1; no clear D. Per germline, CDR1 SGDLS and CDR2 YYNGEE. Deletions cut 3 bases from V and 3 bases from J, with 9 bases between. This CDR3 has 13 residues.

The chain employs TRBV19 and TRBJ2-1, with D hard to call. From germline, CDR1 is LNHDA and CDR2 SQIVND (reference sequence). This CDR3 comprises 12 residues. V lost 1 base to trimming and J lost 10 bases, with 8 bases between them. The CDR3 sequence is CASSIAAREQFF. Here the CDR3 DNA reads TGTGCCAGTAGTATAGCTGCTCGGGAGCAGTTCTTC. Full variable domain (rest looked up from reference TRBV19 and TRBJ2-1): DGGITQSPKYLFRKEGQNVTLSCEQNLNHDAMYWYRQDPGQGLRLIYYSQIVNDFQKGDIAEGYSVSREKKESFPLTVTSAQKNPTAFYLCASSIAAREQFFGPGTRLTVL.

This clonotype came up many times. This chain uses TRBV30 with TRBJ2-3; D call uncertain. V lost 0 bases and J 1 base, leaving 8 bases between the germline ends. CDR3 length: 14 residues. CDR1 is GTSNPN and CDR2 is SVGIG in the germline V gene (reference sequence). The CDR3 protein is CAWSVLSGTDTQYF. The CDR3 DNA sequence: TGTGCCTGGAGTGTACTGTCCGGCACAGATACGCAGTATTTT.

This clonotype was detected many times. The chain links TRBV5-1 to TRBJ2-7; TRBD1 matches at 8 bases. CDR3 length: 17 amino acids. V lost 6 bases to trimming and J lost 4 bases; unmatched junction nucleotides: 18. The V gene's germline CDR1 is SGHRS and CDR2 YFSETQ. CDR3 protein: CASTPRLGQGTSYEQYF. As DNA, the CDR3 is TGCGCCAGCACCCCTCGACTAGGACAGGGAACCTCATACGAGCAGTACTTC.